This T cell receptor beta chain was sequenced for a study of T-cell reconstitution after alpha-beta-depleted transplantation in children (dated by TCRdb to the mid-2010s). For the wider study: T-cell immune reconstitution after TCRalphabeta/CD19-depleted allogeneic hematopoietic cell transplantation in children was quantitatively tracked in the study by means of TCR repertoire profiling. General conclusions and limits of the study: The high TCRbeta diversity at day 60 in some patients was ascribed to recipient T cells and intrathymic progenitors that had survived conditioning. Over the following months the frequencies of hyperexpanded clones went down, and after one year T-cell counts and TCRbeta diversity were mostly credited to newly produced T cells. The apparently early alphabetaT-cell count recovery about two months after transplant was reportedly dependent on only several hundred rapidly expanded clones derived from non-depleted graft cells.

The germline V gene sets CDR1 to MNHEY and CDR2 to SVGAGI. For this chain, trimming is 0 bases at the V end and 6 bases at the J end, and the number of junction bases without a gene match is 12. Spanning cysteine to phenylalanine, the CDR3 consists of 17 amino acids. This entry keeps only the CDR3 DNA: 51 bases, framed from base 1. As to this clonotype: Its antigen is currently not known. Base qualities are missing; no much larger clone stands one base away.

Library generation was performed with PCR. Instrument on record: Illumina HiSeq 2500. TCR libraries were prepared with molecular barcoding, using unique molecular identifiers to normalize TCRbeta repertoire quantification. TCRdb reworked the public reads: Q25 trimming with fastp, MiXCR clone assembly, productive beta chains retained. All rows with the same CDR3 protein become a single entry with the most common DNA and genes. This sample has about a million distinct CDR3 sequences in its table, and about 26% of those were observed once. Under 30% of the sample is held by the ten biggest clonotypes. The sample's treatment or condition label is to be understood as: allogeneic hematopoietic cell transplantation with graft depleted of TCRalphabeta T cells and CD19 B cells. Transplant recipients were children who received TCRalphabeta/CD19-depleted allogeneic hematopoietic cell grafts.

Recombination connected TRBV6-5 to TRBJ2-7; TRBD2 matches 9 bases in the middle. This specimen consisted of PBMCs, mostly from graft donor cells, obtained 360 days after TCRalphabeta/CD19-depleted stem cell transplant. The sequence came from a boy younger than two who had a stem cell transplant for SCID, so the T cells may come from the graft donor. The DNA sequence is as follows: TGTGCCAGCAGTTACTCGAGAGCGGGGGGCCCCCTGGTCGAGCAGTACTTC. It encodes CASSYSRAGGPLVEQYF.